This TCR beta chain was sequenced for a study of cytomegalovirus exposure and HLA in healthy donors. Study as a whole: An early data release held tens of millions of unique TCRs from HLA-typed donors.

On this clone: As yet, its antigen is unknown.

Germline V CDR1 and CDR2: SGHTA, FQGTGA. This CDR3 has 14 residues. V lost 5 bases, J lost 5 bases, and 15 bases lay in between. PCR involved 60 Vbeta and 13 Jbeta primers. Original methodology: Around 11 million shared chains were among the approximately 80 million unique TCR beta chains that a later analysis counted. Assay: immunoSEQ multiplex PCR; the TCRdb copy retains only in-frame clones and omits some. V, J and clone size reflect that table, while D and trimming were determined from the DNA. Among about 160,000 clones listed, around 84% were seen once. Each donor was nominally healthy when sampled (though unrecorded immune exposures were likely). Study-wide results and caveats: The study labeled under 200 TCR beta chains cytomegalovirus-associated.

The sample was PBMCs. The rearrangement joins TRBV7-3 to TRBJ2-5; weak D call: TRBD2 (6 bases). This sequence originates from a man aged 50 to 59 in good health and CMV-seropositive. The CDR3 loop is CASSLAGGLETQYF. The CDR3 coding sequence is TGTGCCAGCAGCCTCGCCGGAGGGTTGGAGACCCAGTACTTC.